The 22 T cell receptor beta chains in this list originate from one sample, sequenced in a study of CD8 T cells in ankylosing spondylitis. TCRdb called the 5' RACE reads again in MiXCR, with one record for every CDR3 protein. The sample holds approximately 200,000 distinct CDR3 sequences, roughly 12% seen once. Sequencing input: blood, either unsorted or a sorted T cell fraction (not recorded which). The source is a male donor with ankylosing spondylitis or in good health (not recorded which).

This clonotype was seen more than once but under ten times. The chain carries TRBV6-1 and TRBJ2-6; perhaps TRBD1 as D (5 bases). Germline-derived CDR1 and CDR2 are MNHNS and SASEGT. This CDR3 spans 15 amino acids. V lost 7 bases to trimming and J lost 0 bases, with 10 bases between them. CDR3 nucleotide sequence: TGTGCCAGCACCCCAGACAGCTCTGGGGCCAACGTCCTGACTTTC. Translated: CASTPDSSGANVLTF.

This clonotype was seen ten or more times. The rearrangement joins TRBV10-3 to TRBJ2-1; D is tentatively TRBD1 or TRBD2 (5 bases each). Germline V gene sequence: CDR1 ENHRY, CDR2 SYGVKD. The ends were cut back, 2 bases at V and 0 bases at J, with 8 bases in the middle. The CDR3 consists of 15 residues. The CDR3 sequence: CAISEGDPSYNEQFF. CDR3 nucleotides: TGTGCCATCAGTGAGGGGGACCCCTCCTACAATGAGCAGTTCTTC.

The chain has TRBV13 and TRBJ2-4, with 9 bases fitting TRBD2. Per germline, CDR1 PRHDT and CDR2 FYEKMQ (reference sequence). This CDR3 is 17 amino acids long. V dropped 4 bases and J dropped 2; count of bases not matched to a gene: 9. CDR3 bases: TGTGCCAGCAGCTCTAGCGGCGGGGGGGCCTCCAAAAACATTCAGTACTTC. As protein: CASSSSGGGASKNIQYF.

This rearrangement joins TRBV3-1 to TRBJ2-7; D is unclear. Germline V gene lookup returns CDR1 LGHDT and CDR2 YNNKEL (reference sequence). The CDR3 runs to 14 residues. Trimming pared 0 bases from V and 0 bases from J, leaving 6 bases between. The CDR3 DNA reads as TGTGCCAGCAGCCAAGATACAAGCTCCTACGAGCAGTACTTC. Protein: CASSQDTSSYEQYF.

V usage is TRBV20-1 and J usage is TRBJ2-7; 7 bases map to TRBD1. Germline CDR1 and CDR2: DFQATT and SNEGSKA (reference sequence). This CDR3 region has 14 residues. The trim removed 0 bases at V and 5 bases at J, leaving 7 bases unmatched. This CDR3 reads CSARDLRGPNEQYF. The CDR3 region has the DNA TGCAGTGCTAGAGATTTGAGGGGGCCCAACGAGCAGTACTTC.

Only a few counts were recorded for this clonotype. This chain connects TRBV4-1 to TRBJ2-5, with 9 bases that match TRBD1. From germline, CDR1 is MGHRA and CDR2 YSYEKL. The CDR3 totals 14 residues. Trimming took 4 bases from V and 5 from J; bases not matched to a gene: 5. The CDR3 spells CASSPQGAGETQYF. Here the CDR3 DNA reads TGCGCCAGCAGCCCACAGGGGGCCGGGGAGACCCAGTACTTC.

Points on this clonotype: A much larger clonotype is one base distant, so this may be a read error. The gene calls are TRBV5-1 and TRBJ2-7; the D gene is possibly TRBD2 (6 bases). In germline, CDR1 is SGHRS, CDR2 YFSETQ. The length of the CDR3 is 16 residues. Trimming took 4 bases from V and 1 from J, leaving 18 bases between them. CDR3 in DNA: TGCGCCAGCAGCCAGCGTGGGACTCATACTTCCTACGAGCAGTACTTC. Translating gives CASSQRGTHTSYEQYF.

CDR3 DNA sequence: TGTGCCAGTAGGAACACCGGGACCCTGAACACTGAAGCTTTCTTT. Its protein product is CASRNTGTLNTEAFF. The chain combines TRBV19 with TRBJ1-1; TRBD1 is a possible D gene (5 bases). Germline lookup yields CDR1 LNHDA and CDR2 SQIVND (reference sequence). The CDR3 totals 15 residues. Trimming removed 6 bases at V and 0 bases at J, with 14 bases between.

This clonotype was seen at least ten times. The chain links TRBV12-3 or TRBV12-4 to TRBJ2-5; the D call may be TRBD1 or TRBD2 (5 bases each). CDR3 length: 14 residues. Deletions cut 6 bases from V and 6 bases from J, with 17 bases between. The CDR3: CASSQGDLTQTQYF. CDR3 nucleotides: TGTGCCAGCAGCCAAGGGGACCTCACTCAGACCCAGTACTTC.

The gene calls are TRBV5-6 and TRBJ2-6; TRBD1 matches at 9 bases. The trim removed 2 bases at V and 2 bases at J, leaving 5 bases unmatched. The CDR3 contains 17 residues. CDR1 and CDR2 (germline): SGHDT, YYEEEE. The CDR3: CASSFRTGEAGANVLTF. The CDR3 nucleotides are TGTGCCAGCAGCTTTAGGACAGGGGAAGCTGGGGCCAACGTCCTGACTTTC.

The chain couples TRBV12-3 or TRBV12-4 to TRBJ1-4; no reliable D call. With 4 bases removed from V and 8 bases from J, the gap between germline ends came to 8 bases. The CDR3 runs 12 residues. CDR3 bases: TGTGCCAGCAGTTCCCAAGGGGAAAAACTGTTTTTT. It specifies CASSSQGEKLFF.

The chain links TRBV9 to TRBJ1-1, with D uncertain. Germline V gives CDR1 SGDLS, CDR2 YYNGEE. The CDR3 runs to 15 residues. V lost 1 base to trimming and J lost 1 base, with 11 bases between them. The CDR3 reads CASSVFGRPNTEAFF. The CDR3 coding sequence is TGTGCCAGCAGCGTATTCGGCAGACCGAACACTGAAGCTTTCTTT. Supplemented by reference TRBV9 and TRBJ1-1, the full variable domain reads DSGVTQTPKHLITATGQRVTLRCSPRSGDLSVYWYQQSLDQGLQFLIQYYNGEERAKGNILERFSAQQFPDLHSELNLSSLELGDSALYFCASSVFGRPNTEAFFGQGTRLTVV.

V usage is TRBV7-9 and J usage is TRBJ1-4; D gene uncertain. The CDR3 spans 16 residues. The germline gives CDR1 SEHNR, CDR2 FQNEAQ (reference sequence). V was trimmed by 3 bases and J by 7 bases, leaving 18 bases between them. The CDR3 spells CASSFLQQDLLEKLFF. The DNA for the CDR3 is TGTGCCAGCAGCTTCTTACAGCAAGACTTGCTTGAAAAACTGTTTTTT.

The rearrangement joins TRBV5-5 to TRBJ2-5; weak D call: TRBD2 (5 bases). This CDR3 comprises 15 residues. Germline V gene data show CDR1 as SGHKS and CDR2 as YYEKEE (reference sequence). V was trimmed by 2 bases and J by 5 bases, leaving 16 bases between them. The CDR3 DNA follows: TGTGCCAGCAGCTTTGTCGGGGTTGTTGTTGAGACCCAGTACTTC. It specifies CASSFVGVVVETQYF. The variable domain in full, completed from reference TRBV5-5 and TRBJ2-5, reads DAGVTQSPTHLIKTRGQQVTLRCSPISGHKSVSWYQQVLGQGPQFIFQYYEKEERGRGNFPDRFSARQFPNYSSELNVNALLLGDSALYLCASSFVGVVVETQYFGPGTRLLVL.

This clonotype has just a few counts. The chain recombines TRBV4-1 with TRBJ2-2; no definite D call. The CDR3 sequence is 16 residues long. Germline lookup yields CDR1 MGHRA and CDR2 YSYEKL. V was clipped by 1 base and J by 2 bases, with 11 bases between them. This CDR3 is CASSQGAEINTGELFF. DNA for the CDR3: TGCGCCAGCAGCCAAGGTGCGGAGATTAACACCGGGGAGCTGTTTTTT.

The rearrangement uses TRBV20-1 and TRBJ2-7; TRBD1 or TRBD2 may be the D gene (6 bases each). V lost 5 bases to trimming and J lost 3 bases, with 20 bases between them. The CDR3 runs 15 residues. Germline lookup yields CDR1 DFQATT and CDR2 SNEGSKA (reference sequence). CDR3 in amino acids: CSAPHPQGLFYEQYF. In DNA, the CDR3 is TGCAGTGCTCCCCACCCACAGGGACTTTTCTACGAGCAGTACTTC.

The V and J genes are TRBV6-2 or TRBV6-3 and TRBJ2-2, with D perhaps matching TRBD1 or TRBD2 (5 bases each). The CDR3 is 15 residues long. V was cut by 6 bases and J by 5 bases, with 16 bases left in between. CDR1 and CDR2 (germline): MNHEY, SVGEGT. The CDR3 loop is CASSQSRGLTGELFF. The CDR3 region has the DNA TGTGCCAGCAGCCAGAGCCGGGGCCTAACCGGGGAGCTGTTTTTT.

The genes are TRBV5-1 and TRBJ1-2; TRBD1 agrees at 9 bases. V was clipped by 2 bases and J by 4 bases; unmatched bases: 6. Germline V gene lookup returns CDR1 SGHRS and CDR2 YFSETQ. The CDR3 has 15 amino acids. Here the CDR3 DNA reads TGCGCCAGCAGCTTCGAAGGGACAGGGCTCTATGGCTACACCTTC. It specifies CASSFEGTGLYGYTF. Full variable domain (remainder filled in from reference TRBV5-1 and TRBJ1-2): KAGVTQTPRYLIKTRGQQVTLSCSPISGHRSVSWYQQTPGQGLQFLFEYFSETQRNKGNFPGRFSGRQFSNSRSEMNVSTLELGDSALYLCASSFEGTGLYGYTFGSGTRLTVV.

J is TRBJ1-2 and V is TRBV5-1; D is possibly TRBD1 (6 bases). Germline values: CDR1 SGHRS, CDR2 YFSETQ. There are 16 residues in the CDR3. Deletions cut 1 base from V and 4 bases from J, with 17 bases between. Here the CDR3 reads CASSLSPLQGLYGYTF. CDR3 in DNA: TGCGCCAGCAGCTTGAGTCCCTTACAGGGACTCTATGGCTACACCTTC.

The table lists this clonotype with a few counts. This chain joins TRBV27 and TRBJ2-1, with D perhaps matching TRBD2 (5 bases). The germline V and J ends were trimmed by 4 bases and 3 bases, with 13 bases remaining between them. Germline V lookup: CDR1 MNHEY, CDR2 SMNVEV (reference sequence). The CDR3 extends over 15 amino acids. The CDR3 region is CASSSSGVFYNEQFF. DNA of the CDR3: TGTGCCAGCAGTTCCAGCGGAGTATTCTACAATGAGCAGTTCTTC.

This chain connects TRBV15 to TRBJ2-7, with 11 bases that match TRBD1. V lost 5 bases to trimming and J lost 6 bases; unmatched junction nucleotides: 9. CDR1 is LNHNV and CDR2 is YYDKDF in the germline V gene (reference sequence). The CDR3 is made up of 15 amino acids. The CDR3 loop reads CATSDTGQGVREQYF. CDR3 sequence (DNA): TGTGCCACCAGCGATACGGGACAGGGGGTTCGCGAGCAGTACTTC.

The V call is TRBV14, the J call TRBJ2-5, with 13 bases lining up with TRBD2. Germline CDR1 SGHDN, CDR2 FVKESK. This CDR3 has 18 amino acids. V shed 0 bases and J 1 base; nucleotides not matched to a gene: 5. CDR3 loop: CASSQDPRLAGGQETQYF. DNA of the CDR3: TGTGCCAGCAGCCAAGATCCGAGACTAGCGGGGGGCCAAGAGACCCAGTACTTC.